This T cell receptor beta chain was observed in a study of T-cell memory formation after mild COVID-19. This clonotype came up a few times. It was 5'RACE with constant-segment primers that produced the TCR alpha and TCR beta cDNA libraries, which carried sample barcodes and UMIs. Each CDR3 protein is one row after TCRdb ran MiXCR on the 5' RACE reads. This table holds 500,000 to 600,000 distinct CDR3 sequences, under 20% found once. The CDR3 consists of 15 residues. V was pared by 5 bases and J by 0 bases, with 14 bases between. Per the germline V gene, CDR1 is DFQATT and CDR2 is SNEGSKA (reference sequence).

Sequenced sample: PBMCs or a T cell subset sorted from them (not recorded which). The V call is TRBV20-1, the J call TRBJ1-5, with D perhaps TRBD1 (6 bases). The TCR comes from an adult woman who had mild COVID-19 (a few samples of this study predate the infection). Cell type and time point are not known. Here the CDR3 DNA reads TGCAGTGCTCCGGACAGCTCATATAGCAATCAGCCCCAGCATTTT. It is translated as CSAPDSSYSNQPQHF.